The 14 T cell receptor beta chains in this list originate from one sample, sequenced in a study of control samples from healthy donors and cancer patients. TCRdb's table, derived via immunoSEQ multiplex PCR, lists solely in-frame clones and lacks some. The table lists over 45,000 clones, about 92% of them singletons, with roughly 1.4% in the top ten. The source material was PBMCs. The receptors here all came from a middle-aged man with colorectal cancer.

The genes are TRBV9 and TRBJ2-6; no firm D call. Germline CDR1 reads SGDLS; CDR2 reads YYNGEE. The ends were cut back, 0 bases at V and 3 bases at J, with 10 bases in the middle. The CDR3 runs to 16 residues. The CDR3 DNA is TGTGCCAGCAGCGTAGACACCGGAAGTGGGGCCAACGTCCTGACTTTC. The encoded protein is CASSVDTGSGANVLTF.

The V call is TRBV5-4, the J call TRBJ2-3; D ambiguous. Trimming took 4 bases from V and 4 from J, leaving 13 bases between them. This CDR3 is 14 amino acids long. Germline V gene lookup returns CDR1 SGHNT and CDR2 YYREEE (reference sequence). CDR3 protein: CASSLAVGSDTQYF. The CDR3 coding sequence is TGTGCCAGCAGCCTCGCGGTAGGGTCAGATACGCAGTATTTT.

This chain uses TRBV6-5 with TRBJ2-1, with 7 bases matching TRBD2. This CDR3 region has 13 residues. CDR1 is MNHEY, CDR2 SVGAGI, per germline. Trimming cost V 5 bases and J 8 bases; bases outside gene matches: 6. In DNA form, the CDR3 reads TGTGCCAGCAGTAGGTTAGCGGGCGATGAGCAGTTCTTC. It codes for CASSRLAGDEQFF.

The chain combines TRBV5-8 with TRBJ1-4, with unresolved D. Trimming took off 8 bases at V and 8 bases at J, with 16 bases between the two ends. CDR1 and CDR2 from the germline V gene are SGHTS and YDEGEE. The CDR3 extends over 13 amino acids. CDR3 sequence reads: CASLRLGKEKLFF. CDR3 in DNA: TGTGCCAGTCTGCGACTTGGAAAAGAAAAACTGTTTTTT. The full variable domain, its missing parts supplied by reference TRBV5-8 and TRBJ1-4, is EAGVTQSPTHLIKTRGQQATLRCSPISGHTSVYWYQQALGLGLQFLLWYDEGEERNRGNFPPRFSGRQFPNYSSELNVNALELEDSALYLCASLRLGKEKLFFGSGTQLSVL.

This clone is a singleton in its sample. V is TRBV20-1 and J is TRBJ2-5; possible D gene TRBD1, 5 bases. Germline-derived CDR1 and CDR2 are DFQATT and SNEGSKA (reference sequence). Trimming cost V 3 bases and J 6 bases, with 20 bases left between them. There are 15 residues in the CDR3. The CDR3 DNA reads as TGCAGTGCTAGTCGCACGCCGGACATTACGAAGACCCAGTACTTC. It translates to CSASRTPDITKTQYF.

This clone showed up just a few times. The chain recombines TRBV2 with TRBJ1-2; tentatively, D is TRBD1 (6 bases). Between the trimmed V and J ends, which lost 1 base and 2 bases, there was a span of 11 bases. Germline V lookup: CDR1 SNHLY, CDR2 FYNNEI. The CDR3 length is 15 residues. The CDR3 spells CASSEGPGVNYGYTF. The DNA for the CDR3 is TGTGCCAGCAGTGAAGGACCAGGGGTAAACTATGGCTACACCTTC.

Points on this clone: One end of the junction varies from germline; a read error may be responsible. The rearrangement links TRBV7-7 to TRBJ2-7; D unclear. The CDR3 extends over 13 amino acids. CDR1 is SSHAT and CDR2 is FNYEAQ in the germline V gene (reference sequence). The CDR3 DNA reads as TGTGCTAGCAGCTTAGATAGGGCAGACGAGCAGTACTTC. It codes for CASSLDRADEQYF.

V gene TRBV27 combines with J gene TRBJ2-2; D perhaps matches TRBD1 (6 bases). Trimming took off 3 bases at V and 4 bases at J, with 12 bases between the two ends. Germline V gene lookup returns CDR1 MNHEY and CDR2 SMNVEV (reference sequence). There are 15 residues in the CDR3. The CDR3 loop is CASSFVGGVTGELFF. The DNA for the CDR3 is TGTGCCAGCAGTTTTGTAGGGGGAGTCACCGGGGAGCTGTTTTTT.

The chain links TRBV7-9 to TRBJ2-7; D not certain. The CDR3 runs 14 residues. Germline V gene data show CDR1 as SEHNR and CDR2 as FQNEAQ (reference sequence). V gave up 5 bases and J gave up 4 bases, with 15 bases separating them. In DNA, the CDR3 is TGTGCCAGCAGCCCTCGTGTCAGTGCTTACGAGCAGTACTTC. Its translation: CASSPRVSAYEQYF.

This clone appeared a single time. V and J are TRBV5-6 and TRBJ2-1, with D tentatively TRBD2 (6 bases). The V gene's germline CDR1 is SGHDT and CDR2 YYEEEE. The CDR3 has 15 residues. Trimming took 4 bases from V and 7 from J, leaving 18 bases between them. This CDR3 is CASSTLAALGNEQFF. DNA of the CDR3: TGTGCCAGCAGCACCTTAGCGGCACTCGGGAATGAGCAGTTCTTC. Full variable domain (outside the CDR3, taken from reference TRBV5-6 and TRBJ2-1): DAGVTQSPTHLIKTRGQQVTLRCSPKSGHDTVSWYQQALGQGPQFIFQYYEEEERQRGNFPDRFSGHQFPNYSSELNVNALLLGDSALYLCASSTLAALGNEQFFGPGTRLTVL.

A few counts support this clone. This chain joins TRBV4-1 and TRBJ1-2, with 10 bases that match TRBD1. Germline assignment: CDR1 MGHRA and CDR2 YSYEKL. The CDR3 is 16 residues long. V shed 6 bases, J shed 2 bases, and the junction held 9 bases outside the gene matches. CDR3 sequence: CASRDGTGEHNYGYTF. CDR3 coding DNA: TGCGCCAGCAGGGACGGGACAGGGGAACACAACTATGGCTACACCTTC.

The count of this clone is one. CDR3 nucleotides: TGTGCCAGCAGCGCACTTGGACTAGCGGACATCTACGAGCAGTACTTC. This encodes CASSALGLADIYEQYF. The chain joins TRBV9 to TRBJ2-7; 10 positions agree with TRBD2. Germline V lookup: CDR1 SGDLS, CDR2 YYNGEE. CDR3 length: 16 amino acids. J gave up 3 bases and V 3 bases, and 9 bases lay outside the gene matches. The whole variable domain, remainder taken from reference TRBV9 and TRBJ2-7, is DSGVTQTPKHLITATGQRVTLRCSPRSGDLSVYWYQQSLDQGLQFLIQYYNGEERAKGNILERFSAQQFPDLHSELNLSSLELGDSALYFCASSALGLADIYEQYFGPGTRLTVT.

The count of this clone is one. This chain joins TRBV4-3 and TRBJ1-5; D gene uncertain. CDR1 and CDR2 from the germline V gene are LGHNA and YSLEER. V shed 1 base and J shed 1 base, with 8 bases lying between them. This CDR3 has 15 amino acids. The CDR3 loop is CASSQGTRSNQPQHF. The CDR3 bases are TGCGCCAGCAGCCAAGGGACGAGGAGCAATCAGCCCCAGCATTTT.

The chain links TRBV15 to TRBJ2-2; D gene unclear. The germline CDR1 and CDR2 sequences are LNHNV and YYDKDF (reference sequence). Trimming shortened V by 0 bases and J by 8 bases, and 13 bases separated the two germline ends. The CDR3 length is 15 residues. CDR3 amino acids: CATSRDSVVRGELFF. For the CDR3, the DNA is TGTGCCACCAGCAGAGATTCGGTTGTCCGGGGGGAGCTGTTTTTT.